Given below is one T cell receptor beta chain in context. Its target antigen remains unknown. Base qualities are not provided; no much larger clone lies one nucleotide away. This record comes from a study of blood T cell repertoires in COVID-19 (dated by TCRdb to 2020 to 2021). Turning to the overall study: The collaborator samples originated in the United States, Italy and Spain and spanned the acute and convalescent phases of COVID-19. The samples were drawn from the first 160 participants of the ongoing ImmuneRACE study and from 1,254 subjects provided by 6 global collaborators. Where available, HLA class I and class II types were obtained from metadata supplied by the sample provider rather than from assay-based typing. Deeply sampled blood TCRbeta repertoires from subjects exposed to, actively infected with, or recovered from COVID-19 were included in the dataset. The material from the prospective study consisted of cDNA or gDNA derived from T cells, B-cell-depleted T cells, or PBMCs. The sample metadata nearly always contained a de-identified subject ID, COVID-19 status, age in years and sex. The repertoires were made available in a free public database intended to serve as a resource for research on the immune response to SARS-CoV-2.

Reading from cysteine to phenylalanine, the CDR3 counts 15 amino acids. Only the CDR3 DNA is retained, 45 bases long and in frame from the first base. Trimming accounts for 1 base at V and 0 bases at J, while the number of junction bases matched to no gene is 2. In the germline V gene, CDR1 corresponds to KGHSH and CDR2 to LQKENI. The investigation overall reported the following: How much clinical and demographic metadata was included differed by source and by participant, and the metadata was provided uncurated.

TCRbeta CDR3 regions were amplified from genomic DNA using the immunoSEQ Assay, a bias-controlled multiplex PCR. In the source study's methods: The number of nucleated cells in each sample was estimated from the amplification of reference gene primers within the assay. To quantify the absolute abundance of each unique TCRbeta CDR3 rearrangement, sequence reads were collapsed and filtered. For each sample, productive Simpson clonality was calculated as the square root of Simpson's diversity index across productive rearrangements. This immuneACCESS table, as held by TCRdb, lists in-frame sequences with V and J called but not all clones. Of the missing ones, under half trace to an unresolved V gene in checked studies; the others have no known cause. The V and J calls and the clone size are those of that table, but D and trimming were determined from the DNA. The sample contains 190,000 or so clones, about 88% of them found a single time. 2.9% of the sample goes to the ten largest clones.

Each collaborating institution followed its own protocols to collect whole blood in K2EDTA tubes. For TCRbeta analysis, collaborators shipped samples as frozen whole blood, isolated PBMCs, or DNA extracted from either of those sample types. The chain links TRBV18 with TRBJ1-2; a stretch of 7 junction bases matches TRBD1. The receptor's source is a woman younger than 45 with active or convalescent COVID-19. Material for sequencing was peripheral blood. This receptor carries the CDR3 CASSPQGAPNYGYTF. Here is the DNA: TGTGCCAGCTCACCACAGGGGGCGCCTAACTATGGCTACACCTTC.